What follows describes a single T cell receptor (beta chain). No antigen is known for it. The data originate from a study of T cells in severe cutaneous drug reactions. Study background: Blister fluid/cells and PBMC came from acute- or recovery-stage patients.

Study-level findings and limits: A public TCRbeta CDR3 appeared in all seven CBZ-SJS/TEN blister samples, averaging roughly 14%.

Bulk and single-cell libraries used iRepertoire multiplex PCR with TCR subtype-specific primers. One entry per CDR3 protein, without DNA, is what TCRdb gives after re-calling the multiplex PCR reads. The table lists more than 20,000 distinct CDR3 sequences, with roughly 7.7% in the top ten. The donors had carbamazepine-induced Stevens-Johnson syndrome or toxic epidermal necrolysis. This CDR3 region has 11 residues. The germline CDR1 and CDR2 sequences are SQVTM and ANQGSEA. Sequences were obtained from PBMCs. This rearrangement joins TRBV29-1 to TRBJ2-7; TCRdb picks TRBD1, but there is no DNA to check that call. This TCR came from a human donor with toxic epidermal necrolysis, a severe cutaneous drug reaction. The CDR3 protein is CSVVLRAEQYF.